Reported below is one T cell receptor beta chain. Germline values: CDR1 SGHTA, CDR2 FQGNSA. The CDR3 is made up of 14 amino acids. V lost 4 bases to trimming and J lost 3 bases, with 12 bases between them. The data derive from a study of blood T cell repertoires in COVID-19. Study-wide context: Acute and convalescent COVID-19 samples came from the United States, Italy and Spain. Sources were T cells, B-cell-depleted T cells, or PBMCs; the material itself was cDNA or gDNA.

The method was immunoSEQ multiplex PCR; TCRdb's version includes in-frame clones alone and lacks a portion of them. Of approximately 190,000 clones in the sample, 82% were seen once. Cohort assignment relied on participant-reported clinical history. Sequenced material: PBMCs or T cells enriched from blood (not recorded which). The gene calls are TRBV7-2 and TRBJ1-2; D gene unclear. The source is a woman aged 55-70 years with acute COVID-19. CDR3 in DNA: TGTGCCAGCAGCTCCAACCCCGGGGACTATGGCTACACCTTC. Protein product: CASSSNPGDYGYTF.